The 22 T cell receptor beta chains given below trace back to one sample, sequenced in a study of blood T cell repertoires in COVID-19. Sequenced by immunoSEQ multiplex PCR; TCRdb stores in-frame clones only, minus some. The table records almost 250,000 clones, 85% to 90% of them present only once. The sample consisted of PBMCs or T cells enriched from blood (not recorded which). The receptors stem from a woman between 50 and 59 years old who had recovered from COVID-19.

The chain recombines TRBV18 with TRBJ1-2; no clear D gene. This CDR3 region has 13 residues. V lost 3 bases and J lost 4, with 9 bases in between. CDR1 and CDR2 from the germline V gene are KGHSH and LQKENI. The CDR3 DNA reads as TGTGCCAGCTCACCCCCAGGAAGCTATGGCTACACCTTC. This gives the protein CASSPPGSYGYTF.

V is TRBV5-1 and J is TRBJ2-3; 8 positions agree with TRBD2. After removal of 4 bases from V and 4 bases from J, the junction contained 11 bases not matched to a gene. This CDR3 is built from 16 residues. Germline V CDR1 and CDR2: SGHRS, YFSETQ. The CDR3 sequence: CASSQSSGSEADTQYF. The CDR3 DNA reads TGCGCCAGCAGCCAAAGCAGCGGGAGTGAAGCAGATACGCAGTATTTT.

This clone showed up just once. The chain recombines TRBV5-1 with TRBJ2-3, with TRBD2 identical over 8 bases. The junction had 7 bases not matched to a gene; V was cut back by 0 bases and J by 1 base. The CDR3 runs to 17 residues. Germline CDR1 is SGHRS and CDR2 is YFSETQ. The CDR3 here is CASSLGGAGGRTDTQYF. The CDR3 nucleotides read TGCGCCAGCAGCTTGGGGGGCGCGGGAGGTCGCACAGATACGCAGTATTTT.

The rearrangement links TRBV9 to TRBJ2-7, with TRBD2 identical over 8 bases. The CDR3 is 14 amino acids. The germline V gene has CDR1 SGDLS and CDR2 YYNGEE. J was trimmed by 2 bases and V by 4 bases; bases with no gene match: 5. The CDR3 DNA reads TGTGCCAGCAGCATTGGGACTAGTCCCTACGAGCAGTACTTC. Translating gives CASSIGTSPYEQYF.

This clone was picked up one time. The germline gene is not matched at one end of the junction; a read error may be the cause. The CDR3 coding sequence is TGTGCCAGCAGTTTAGGACAGGGGGCAACAGATACGCAGTATTTT. Translation gives CASSLGQGATDTQYF. The chain joins TRBV7-2 to TRBJ2-3; 11 bases map to TRBD1. This CDR3 is built from 15 residues. Germline assignment: CDR1 SGHTA and CDR2 FQGNSA.

This chain joins TRBV5-1 and TRBJ1-1; TRBD1 matches at 11 bases. CDR3 length: 14 amino acids. With V trimmed by 3 bases and J by 5 bases, 3 bases remained unmatched. From germline, CDR1 is SGHRS and CDR2 YFSETQ. CDR3 region: CASSSGQGETEAFF. Written as DNA, the CDR3 is TGCGCCAGCAGCTCGGGACAGGGGGAGACTGAAGCTTTCTTT.

The J gene is TRBJ1-1, the V gene TRBV19, with TRBD1 identical over 9 bases. Germline CDR1 reads LNHDA; CDR2 reads SQIVND (reference sequence). This CDR3 comprises 16 residues. With V trimmed by 5 bases and J by 5 bases, 12 bases remained unmatched. The CDR3 reads CASSFPPGQGTTEAFF. CDR3 nucleotide sequence: TGTGCCAGTAGTTTTCCCCCTGGACAGGGGACGACTGAAGCTTTCTTT.

J is TRBJ2-7 and V is TRBV7-8; a weak D match, TRBD1 (6 bases). The CDR3 has 16 amino acids. The ends were cut back, 7 bases at V and 5 bases at J, with 24 bases in the middle. Germline V lookup: CDR1 SGHVS, CDR2 FQNEAQ. The CDR3 DNA follows: TGTGCCAGCAAAGCCGCACAGGGCTTATTTCATGACGAGCAGTACTTC. This encodes CASKAAQGLFHDEQYF. The whole variable domain, remainder taken from reference TRBV7-8 and TRBJ2-7, is GAGVSQSPRYKVAKRGQDVALRCDPISGHVSLFWYQQALGQGPEFLTYFQNEAQLDKSGLPSDRFFAERPEGSVSTLKIQRTQQEDSAVYLCASKAAQGLFHDEQYFGPGTRLTVT.

V gene TRBV20-1 combines with J gene TRBJ1-2; a possible D gene is TRBD1 (6 bases). Germline assignment: CDR1 DFQATT and CDR2 SNEGSKA (reference sequence). Trimming left V 3 bases short and J 4 bases short, with 12 bases between. The CDR3 extends over 13 amino acids. CDR3 bases: TGCAGTGCTAGTGTGGGGGCGGGCTATGGCTACACCTTC. It codes for CSASVGAGYGYTF.

V gene TRBV5-4 combines with J gene TRBJ1-6; 8 nucleotides align to TRBD1. V lost 4 bases, J lost 7 bases, and 7 bases stayed unmatched. This CDR3 is 15 amino acids long. The V gene's germline CDR1 is SGHNT and CDR2 YYREEE (reference sequence). Here the CDR3 DNA reads TGTGCCAGCAGCAAGGGACAGGCAGGAAATTCACCCCTCCACTTT. Encoded protein: CASSKGQAGNSPLHF.

The chain joins TRBV30 to TRBJ1-4; D may be TRBD1 (6 bases). Trimming removed 1 base from V and 7 bases from J, with 10 bases in between. The V gene's germline CDR1 is GTSNPN and CDR2 SVGIG (reference sequence). The CDR3 is 13 amino acids. This chain's CDR3 is CAWSAQGFEKLFF. For the CDR3, the DNA is TGTGCCTGGAGTGCACAGGGTTTTGAAAAACTGTTTTTT.

This clone has a single count. CDR3 amino acids: CASSLSTSGRSYEQYF. The CDR3 bases are TGTGCCAGCAGTTTATCTACTAGCGGGAGGTCCTACGAGCAGTACTTC. The chain has TRBV27 and TRBJ2-7, with 12 bases aligning to TRBD2. Germline assignment: CDR1 MNHEY and CDR2 SMNVEV (reference sequence). The CDR3 loop spans 16 amino acids. Trimming took 0 bases from V and 1 from J; bases not matched to a gene: 1.

V gene TRBV19 combines with J gene TRBJ2-1; 13 nucleotides align to TRBD2. CDR1 and CDR2 (germline): LNHDA, SQIVND (reference sequence). CDR3 size: 15 residues. V dropped 1 base and J dropped 9; count of bases not matched to a gene: 3. In DNA form, the CDR3 reads TGTGCCAGTAGTATAGGGACTAGCGGGAGAGGTGAGCAGTTCTTC. It codes for CASSIGTSGRGEQFF.

The rearrangement uses TRBV2 and TRBJ2-1; D ambiguous. The V gene's germline CDR1 is SNHLY and CDR2 FYNNEI. V was cut by 4 bases and J by 10 bases, with 17 bases left in between. CDR3 length: 14 amino acids. The CDR3 sequence: CASSARVNQIEQFF. CDR3 nucleotide sequence: TGTGCCAGCAGTGCCCGAGTGAACCAAATAGAGCAGTTCTTC. Using reference TRBV2 and TRBJ2-1 for the parts outside the CDR3, the full variable domain is EPEVTQTPSHQVTQMGQEVILRCVPISNHLYFYWYRQILGQKVEFLVSFYNNEISEKSEIFDDQFSVERPDGSNFTLKIRSTKLEDSAMYFCASSARVNQIEQFFGPGTRLTVL.

The chain links TRBV3-1 (or the pseudogene TRBV3-2) to TRBJ2-2, with TRBD2 identical over 10 bases. V gave up 2 bases and J gave up 8 bases; unmatched junction bases: 5. Germline V gene sequence: CDR1 LGHDT, CDR2 YNNKEL (reference sequence). There are 15 residues in the CDR3. CDR3 in amino acids: CASSQLAGVGGELFF. CDR3 DNA: TGTGCCAGCAGCCAACTAGCGGGAGTCGGAGGGGAGCTGTTTTTT.

The chain recombines TRBV4-1 with TRBJ2-7, with TRBD2 matching 12 bases. The CDR3 is 16 residues long. From germline, CDR1 is MGHRA and CDR2 YSYEKL. Germline trimming cut 3 bases from V and 2 bases from J; bases unmatched to any gene: 5. CDR3 residues: CASSQLAGGPTYEQYF. The CDR3 DNA follows: TGCGCCAGCAGCCAGCTAGCGGGAGGGCCAACCTACGAGCAGTACTTC.

Only a few counts were recorded for this clone. This chain connects TRBV7-9 to TRBJ1-1, with 10 positions matching TRBD1. V was pared by 5 bases and J by 5 bases, with 11 bases of the junction left unmatched. The germline CDR1 and CDR2 sequences are SEHNR and FQNEAQ (reference sequence). The CDR3 covers 16 residues. In DNA form, the CDR3 reads TGTGCCAGCAGCCCCTCCTTGACAGGGGGCGCAACTGAAGCTTTCTTT. It specifies CASSPSLTGGATEAFF.

V usage is TRBV7-9 and J usage is TRBJ2-3; D possibly corresponds to TRBD2 (6 bases). The germline gives CDR1 SEHNR, CDR2 FQNEAQ (reference sequence). V lost 3 bases and J 0 bases, leaving 10 bases between the germline ends. The CDR3 has 15 amino acids. CDR3 residues: CASSFGGLSTDTQYF. The CDR3 DNA reads TGTGCCAGCAGCTTCGGGGGACTTAGCACAGATACGCAGTATTTT.

This clone was detected only once. The V gene is TRBV3-1 (or the pseudogene TRBV3-2), the J gene TRBJ1-1; TRBD1 is a possible D gene (5 bases). There are 12 residues in the CDR3. Between the trimmed V and J ends, which lost 1 base and 9 bases, there was a span of 9 bases. In germline, CDR1 is LGHDT, CDR2 YNNKEL (reference sequence). The CDR3: CASSQAGEKAFF. The CDR3 DNA reads TGTGCCAGCAGCCAAGCGGGGGAGAAAGCTTTCTTT.

The genes are TRBV6-4 and TRBJ2-5; 11 nucleotides agree with TRBD1. The V gene's germline CDR1 is MRHNA and CDR2 SNTAGT. After removal of 6 bases from V and 1 base from J, the junction contained 7 bases not matched to a gene. There are 16 residues in the CDR3. The chain's CDR3 is CASSPGTGGLQETQYF. The CDR3 bases are TGTGCCAGCAGCCCCGGGACAGGGGGTCTCCAAGAGACCCAGTACTTC.

CDR3 region: CASSLDREAQPQHF. DNA of the CDR3: TGTGCCAGCAGCTTAGACAGGGAAGCCCAGCCCCAGCATTTT. This chain connects TRBV11-2 to TRBJ1-5; TRBD1 is a possible D gene (5 bases). The germline gives CDR1 SGHAT, CDR2 FQNNGV. Trimming stripped 0 bases from V and 7 bases from J, with 10 bases between. The CDR3 covers 14 residues.

This chain joins TRBV5-1 and TRBJ2-3, with D tentatively TRBD1 (6 bases). Per the germline V gene, CDR1 is SGHRS and CDR2 is YFSETQ. This CDR3 is 15 amino acids long. V shed 0 bases and J shed 4 bases, with 12 bases lying between them. CDR3 in amino acids: CASSLGAGAADTQYF. The CDR3 DNA is TGCGCCAGCAGCTTGGGGGCAGGGGCGGCAGATACGCAGTATTTT.